This T cell receptor beta chain was identified in a study of tumor and adjacent non-tumor tissue in lung cancer. This clonotype was seen a single time. Just one base apart from a much larger clone, this may be a read error. A modified ARM-PCR protocol with three rounds of nested PCR amplified TCRbeta. TCRdb re-analysed the multiplex PCR reads in MiXCR, keeping a single row per CDR3 protein. The sample includes around 75,000 distinct CDR3 sequences, roughly 70% seen only once; the top ten take 25% to 35%. This sample's RNA came from whole unsorted tissue. Distant lung tissue was collected more than 3 cm away from the tumor edge. Germline V CDR1 and CDR2: MGHRA, YSYEKL. CDR3 size: 15 residues.

This receptor was taken from a woman aged 45-60 years with non-small cell lung cancer. This chain connects TRBV4-1 to TRBJ2-1, with D perhaps matching TRBD2 (5 bases). The sample consisted of distant non-tumor lung tissue. In DNA, the CDR3 is TGCGCCAGCAGCCGAGATGGTAGCGCCTACAATGAGCTGTTCTTC. Amino acids: CASSRDGSAYNELFF.